The 15 T cell receptor beta chains in this list originate from one sample, sequenced in a study of blood T cell repertoires in COVID-19 (dated by TCRdb to the early 2020s). The library relied on the immunoSEQ multiplex PCR assay. TCRdb retrieved this table from immuneACCESS and kept in-frame rearrangements only. Not all clones are present; in checked studies, unresolved V genes account for under half, and no reason is known for the remainder. Across this sample there are approximately 230,000 clones, with roughly 90% seen only once. The leading ten clones occupy under 6.5% of the sample. The sample consisted of PBMCs or T cells enriched from blood (not recorded which). These receptors were obtained from a woman aged 25 to 39 with acute COVID-19.

The chain links TRBV2 to TRBJ1-2; no definite D call. V lost 8 bases and J 4 bases, leaving 14 bases between the germline ends. CDR3 length: 13 amino acids. Germline CDR1 reads SNHLY; CDR2 reads FYNNEI. CDR3 amino acids: CASFGGLAYGYTF. The CDR3 DNA reads TGTGCCAGCTTCGGAGGGTTAGCCTATGGCTACACCTTC.

V and J are TRBV9 and TRBJ1-3, with 9 bases fitting TRBD1. V lost 4 bases, J lost 2 bases, and 4 bases stayed unmatched. Germline V CDR1 and CDR2: SGDLS, YYNGEE. CDR3 size: 15 residues. This CDR3 reads CASSLRTGAGNTIYF. CDR3 DNA: TGTGCCAGCAGCCTTAGGACAGGGGCTGGAAACACCATATATTTT.

This clone showed up just once. The V and J genes are TRBV5-1 and TRBJ2-3; 13 nucleotides line up with TRBD2. Germline lookup yields CDR1 SGHRS and CDR2 YFSETQ. V dropped 5 bases and J dropped 3; count of bases not matched to a gene: 9. The CDR3 contains 17 residues. The CDR3 region is CASSRTRLAGGTDTQYF. CDR3 sequence (DNA): TGCGCCAGCAGTCGTACCCGACTAGCGGGGGGAACAGATACGCAGTATTTT.

The J gene is TRBJ2-3, the V gene TRBV6-5; 8 bases line up with TRBD2. The V gene end was trimmed by 0 bases and the J gene end by 3 bases; junction bases not matched to a gene: 5. From germline, CDR1 is MNHEY and CDR2 SVGAGI. This CDR3 comprises 16 residues. The CDR3 DNA reads TGTGCCAGCAGTTACTCGAGGCCGGGGGGGACAGATACGCAGTATTTT. Protein sequence: CASSYSRPGGTDTQYF.

The chain employs TRBV27 and TRBJ1-4; the D gene is possibly TRBD1 (5 bases). The V gene's germline CDR1 is MNHEY and CDR2 SMNVEV (reference sequence). The ends were cut back, 0 bases at V and 6 bases at J, with 8 bases in the middle. This CDR3 spans 14 amino acids. CDR3: CASSLSREDEKLFF. The DNA for the CDR3 is TGTGCCAGCAGTTTATCCAGGGAGGATGAAAAACTGTTTTTT. Together with reference TRBV27 and TRBJ1-4, the CDR3 gives the full variable domain: EAQVTQNPRYLITVTGKKLTVTCSQNMNHEYMSWYRQDPGLGLRQIYYSMNVEVTDKGDVPEGYKVSRKEKRNFPLILESPSPNQTSLYFCASSLSREDEKLFFGSGTQLSVL.

The chain employs TRBV7-9 and TRBJ2-3, with D tentatively TRBD2 (5 bases). The CDR3 is made up of 16 amino acids. CDR1 and CDR2 from the germline V gene are SEHNR and FQNEAQ (reference sequence). The V and J ends lost 1 base and 0 bases respectively, with 11 bases between them. The CDR3 DNA follows: TGTGCCAGCAGCTTAGGTGCCGGGGATAGCACAGATACGCAGTATTTT. This codes for CASSLGAGDSTDTQYF.

The chain employs TRBV7-9 and TRBJ1-6, with unresolved D. The germline V and J ends were trimmed by 1 base and 14 bases, with 12 bases remaining between them. Germline CDR1 and CDR2: SEHNR and FQNEAQ (reference sequence). The CDR3 extends over 13 amino acids. The CDR3 bases are TGTGCCAGCAGCTTAGGGACTCCGAAGGCCCTCCACTTT. Amino acid sequence: CASSLGTPKALHF.

This clone is a singleton in its sample. The rearrangement joins TRBV30 to TRBJ1-6, with D tentatively TRBD1 (6 bases). Per germline, CDR1 GTSNPN and CDR2 SVGIG (reference sequence). This CDR3 has 19 residues. The germline V and J ends were trimmed by 2 bases and 2 bases, with 22 bases remaining between them. The CDR3 region is CAWSQSTSGGPAYNSPLHF. CDR3 DNA: TGTGCCTGGAGTCAGTCCACTTCGGGGGGCCCAGCCTATAATTCACCCCTCCACTTT.

The chain employs TRBV2 and TRBJ1-2, with a tentative D call TRBD1 (5 bases). The CDR3 runs to 16 residues. Trimming left V 6 bases short and J 3 bases short, with 20 bases between. Germline CDR1 and CDR2: SNHLY and FYNNEI. For the CDR3, the DNA is TGTGCCAGCAGGGACCCTCTCCAGGGTCGTGACTATGGCTACACCTTC. This translates into CASRDPLQGRDYGYTF.

This sequence joins TRBV18 and TRBJ1-1; D not certain. V lost 6 bases and J lost 0, with 11 bases in between. The CDR3 is made up of 14 amino acids. Germline-derived CDR1 and CDR2 are KGHSH and LQKENI. The CDR3 coding sequence is TGTGCCAGCTCCATAGGAGGAGTGAACACTGAAGCTTTCTTT. Amino acids: CASSIGGVNTEAFF.

This clone was counted a few times. This chain joins TRBV6-5 and TRBJ1-2; the match to TRBD1 covers 8 bases. The CDR3 runs 14 residues. The V segment lost 2 bases and the J segment 4 bases; nucleotides outside the gene matches: 3. The germline V gene has CDR1 MNHEY and CDR2 SVGAGI. The CDR3 sequence is CASSYQTGAYGYTF. DNA of the CDR3: TGTGCCAGCAGTTACCAGACAGGGGCCTATGGCTACACCTTC.

The V gene is TRBV5-1, the J gene TRBJ2-7, with a weak D call TRBD1 (6 bases). This CDR3 is built from 14 residues. The germline V and J ends were trimmed by 1 base and 2 bases, with 10 bases remaining between them. Germline V gene data show CDR1 as SGHRS and CDR2 as YFSETQ. The DNA for the CDR3 is TGCGCCAGCAGCTTGCAGGGGAATCCCTACGAGCAGTACTTC. Its protein product is CASSLQGNPYEQYF. The full variable domain, completed using reference TRBV5-1 and TRBJ2-7, is KAGVTQTPRYLIKTRGQQVTLSCSPISGHRSVSWYQQTPGQGLQFLFEYFSETQRNKGNFPGRFSGRQFSNSRSEMNVSTLELGDSALYLCASSLQGNPYEQYFGPGTRLTVT.

This clone has a single count. V gene TRBV2 combines with J gene TRBJ2-3; 11 bases match TRBD2. The CDR3 runs 16 residues. Trimming at V came to 6 bases and at J to 6 bases, leaving 11 bases not matched to a gene. CDR1 SNHLY and CDR2 FYNNEI come from the germline V gene. The CDR3 DNA reads as TGTGCCAGCAGCCCCACCCTAGCGGGAGGCGTGGATACGCAGTATTTT. Its translation is CASSPTLAGGVDTQYF.

The chain couples TRBV5-1 to TRBJ2-7, with D perhaps matching TRBD1 (5 bases). Germline V gene sequence: CDR1 SGHRS, CDR2 YFSETQ. The CDR3 extends over 14 amino acids. V was shortened by 0 bases and J by 5 bases, with 12 bases between the two germline ends. CDR3 protein: CASSLDRLSNEQYF. In DNA, the CDR3 is TGCGCCAGCAGCTTGGACAGGTTGTCCAACGAGCAGTACTTC. Supplemented by reference TRBV5-1 and TRBJ2-7, the full variable domain reads KAGVTQTPRYLIKTRGQQVTLSCSPISGHRSVSWYQQTPGQGLQFLFEYFSETQRNKGNFPGRFSGRQFSNSRSEMNVSTLELGDSALYLCASSLDRLSNEQYFGPGTRLTVT.

This chain joins TRBV28 and TRBJ2-3; maybe TRBD1 (6 bases). The CDR3 totals 16 residues. Between the trimmed V and J ends, which lost 6 bases and 1 base, there was a span of 17 bases. Germline-derived CDR1 and CDR2 are MDHEN and SYDVKM. Here the CDR3 reads CASRGLGAGGTDTQYF. For the CDR3, the DNA is TGTGCCAGCAGGGGGTTGGGGGCTGGGGGCACAGATACGCAGTATTTT. The full variable domain, rest sourced from reference TRBV28 and TRBJ2-3, is DVKVTQSSRYLVKRTGEKVFLECVQDMDHENMFWYRQDPGLGLRLIYFSYDVKMKEKGDIPEGYSVSREKKERFSLILESASTNQTSMYLCASRGLGAGGTDTQYFGPGTRLTVL.